Each of the 7 T cell receptor beta chains below was sequenced from the same sample in a study of T cells in Graves' hyperthyroidism and ophthalmopathy. RNA transcripts served as the template for amplifying TCR beta CDR3 regions. HTBI primers drove first-round RT-PCR of the TCR CDR3. Each CDR3 protein is one row after TCRdb ran MiXCR on the multiplex PCR reads. The sample records roughly 420,000 distinct CDR3 sequences, around 14% being singletons. Input material: blood. All receptors come from a woman aged 18-30 years with Graves' hyperthyroidism.

The table lists this clonotype with a count of one. The V and J genes are TRBV20-1 and TRBJ1-6; D is ambiguous. Germline values: CDR1 DFQATT, CDR2 SNEGSKA (reference sequence). V lost 0 bases to trimming and J lost 10 bases, with 16 bases between them. The CDR3 is made up of 15 amino acids. The CDR3 DNA follows: TGCAGTGCTAGAGAAGTAAGAGGGCCGAAATCACCCCTCCACTTT. This codes for CSAREVRGPKSPLHF.

J is TRBJ2-2 and V is TRBV7-3; D call uncertain. This CDR3 has 18 residues. Germline assignment: CDR1 SGHTA and CDR2 FQGTGA. Trimming pared 1 base from V and 5 bases from J, leaving 20 bases between. DNA for the CDR3: TGTGCCAGCAGCTTAAATCGGGCCCTACCCCTCCAAACCGGGGAGCTGTTTTTT. This translates into CASSLNRALPLQTGELFF.

This clonotype was seen at least ten times. The chain is built from TRBV6-2 or TRBV6-3 and TRBJ1-5, with no clear D. CDR3 length equals 16 residues. Trimming shortened V by 4 bases and J by 0 bases, and 13 bases separated the two germline ends. CDR1 and CDR2 (germline): MNHEY, SVGEGT. The CDR3 region is CASSFTEDYSNQPQHF. The CDR3, as DNA: TGTGCCAGCAGTTTTACGGAGGACTATAGCAATCAGCCCCAGCATTTT.

This clonotype was detected many times. The gene calls are TRBV6-1 and TRBJ1-1; 8 nucleotides line up with TRBD1. CDR1 and CDR2 from the germline V gene are MNHNS and SASEGT. This CDR3 spans 14 amino acids. The ends lost 7 bases at V and 3 bases at J; junction bases unmatched: 7. The CDR3 nucleotides read TGTGCCAGCACCCCGACAGGGGAACACACTGAAGCTTTCTTT. Its protein product is CASTPTGEHTEAFF.

This clonotype was counted ten times or more. The chain uses TRBV12-3 or TRBV12-4 and TRBJ1-1; D is undetermined. The CDR3 is 16 amino acids. Trimming left V 4 bases short and J 4 bases short, with 19 bases between. The CDR3 is CASSSYPPGRVTEAFF. The CDR3 DNA sequence: TGTGCCAGCAGTTCATACCCCCCCGGGAGAGTCACTGAAGCTTTCTTT.

This clonotype was observed at least ten times. The V and J genes are TRBV7-8 and TRBJ1-2, with 7 nucleotides matching TRBD1. Losses at the gene ends were 5 bases for V and 3 bases for J; bases not matched to a gene: 9. CDR1 is SGHVS and CDR2 is FQNEAQ in the germline V gene. This CDR3 comprises 15 residues. In DNA form, the CDR3 reads TGTGCCAGCAGCCAGGGGGAAGGGGGCTACTATGGCTACACCTTC. Translated, it gives CASSQGEGGYYGYTF.

In its sample, this clonotype was seen many times. The chain is built from TRBV30 and TRBJ1-4; D gene unclear. Per germline, CDR1 GTSNPN and CDR2 SVGIG (reference sequence). CDR3 length equals 12 residues. Deletions cut 2 bases from V and 8 bases from J, with 9 bases between. CDR3 sequence: CAWSRLREKLFF. In DNA form, the CDR3 reads TGTGCCTGGAGTAGGTTGAGGGAAAAACTGTTTTTT.